A selection of T cell receptor beta chains follows, all from one sample in a study of tumor-infiltrating lymphocytes in primary liver carcinoma. From the multiplex PCR reads, TCRdb called clonotypes with MiXCR, one entry per CDR3 protein. The table has 90,000 to 150,000 distinct CDR3 sequences, 60% to 70% seen once; the top ten hold roughly 8.8%. The sample taken for sequencing was liver tumor tissue from sampling region 1. The receptors derive from a woman aged 55-75 years with primary liver carcinoma and hepatitis B virus infection. Each CDR3 is given with its conserved first and last residue. A D gene is named only where the DNA matches it firmly. Some rows mark clone size as missing; the rest say once, few, many or name a class of expanded clone.

d_call j_call v_call clone_size cdr3_aa cdr3_nt
TRBD2 TRBJ2-7 TRBV13 . CASSSDGTSGSPEHNF TGTGCCAGCAGCTCAGACGGGACTAGCGGGAGTCCCGAGCATAACTTC
. TRBJ2-1 TRBV11-2 once CASSLGANGRLQYNEQFF TGTGCCAGCAGCTTAGGTGCTAACGGTAGACTTCAATACAATGAGCAGTTCTTC
. TRBJ2-1 TRBV6-2/TRBV6-3 . CGSRLGGFGPQFF TGTGGCAGCAGGCTAGGGGGTTTCGGACCACAGTTCTTC
. TRBJ1-2 TRBV29-1 many CSVGTDHRVGYTF TGCAGCGTTGGGACCGACCACAGGGTTGGCTACACCTTC
TRBD1 TRBJ1-1 TRBV12-3/TRBV12-4 . CASSPAGGTEAFF TGTGCCAGCAGCCCGGCAGGGGGCACTGAAGCTTTCTTT
. TRBJ1-1 TRBV28 . CTSREVNTEAFF TGTACCAGTCGTGAGGTGAACACTGAAGCTTTCTTT
TRBD1 TRBJ2-3 TRBV6-4 . CASKKGQGETDTQYF TGTGCCAGCAAAAAAGGACAGGGCGAGACAGATACACAGTATTTT
. TRBJ2-4 TRBV28 . CASTSDHIQYF TGTGCCAGCACCTCAGACCACATTCAGTACTTC
TRBD1 TRBJ1-3 TRBV12-3/TRBV12-4 . CASTHRGSGNTIYF TGTGCCAGCACCCACAGGGGTTCTGGAAACACCATATATTTT
TRBD2 TRBJ2-1 TRBV5-4 . CASSLGTRGSSYNEQFF TGTGCCAGCAGCTTAGGGACTAGAGGGAGTTCCTACAATGAGCAATTCTTC
TRBD1 TRBJ2-7 TRBV10-3 many CAISEGLGQGANYEQYF TGTGCCATCAGTGAGGGCCTGGGACAGGGGGCCAACTACGAGCAGTACTTC
TRBD2 TRBJ2-6 TRBV5-4 once CVSSLGLAGGAGANVLTF TGTGTCAGCAGCTTGGGCCTAGCGGGAGGAGCTGGGGCCAACGTCCTGACTTTT
. TRBJ2-1 TRBV11-2 . CASSLGDICRLQYNEQFF TGTGCCAGCAGTTTAGGTGATATCTGTAGACTTCAATACAATGAGCAGTTCTTC
. TRBJ2-4 TRBV2 once CASWAGGGENIQYF TGTGCTAGTTGGGCCGGGGGCGGGGAAAACATTCAGTACTTC
. TRBJ2-2 TRBV12-3/TRBV12-4 . CASSFPAQTNTRELFF TGTGCCAGCAGTTTTCCGGCGCAAACGAACACCAGGGAGCTATTTTTT
TRBD1 TRBJ1-5 TRBV6-1 . CASSDETGSNQPQHF TGTGCCAGCAGTGATGAGACAGGGAGCAATCAGCCCCAGCATTTT
. TRBJ2-7 TRBV11-1 . CASSLFQWGLYEQCF TGTGCCAGCAGCTTATTTCAGTGGGGGCTCTACGAGCAGTGCTTC
TRBD2 TRBJ2-7 TRBV7-9 few CASSSGRDSYEQYF TGTGCCAGCAGTTCTGGGAGGGATTCCTACGAGCAGTACTTC
. TRBJ2-1 TRBV11-3 . CTSSAGGYDEQFF TGTACCAGCAGTGCCGGGGGCTACGATGAACAGTTCTTC
TRBD1 TRBJ2-7 TRBV5-1 . CASSFNGQGPYEQYF TGCGCCAGCAGCTTTAATGGACAGGGCCCCTACGAGCAGTACTTC
. TRBJ2-1 TRBV5-1 . CASNPRDPRLNEQFF TGCGCCAGCAACCCTCGGGACCCGCGCCTCAATGAGCAGTTCTTC
. TRBJ2-6 TRBV12-3/TRBV12-4 . CVSSLRRAGANVLAF TGTGTCAGCAGTTTGCGCAGGGCAGGGGCCAACGTCCTGGCTTTC
TRBD2 TRBJ2-5 TRBV29-1 . CSVGGTSGRGMETRYF TGCAGCGTTGGAGGGACTAGCGGGAGGGGAATGGAGACCCGGTACTTC
TRBD1 TRBJ1-2 TRBV5-1 . CASSHGQGASYGYTF TGCGCCAGCAGCCATGGACAGGGGGCTAGCTATGGCTACACCTTC
. TRBJ1-1 TRBV18 . CASSPPGRTEAFF TGTGCCAGCTCACCACCGGGCAGAACTGAAGCTTTCTTT
. TRBJ2-4 TRBV28 . CDNRKGGSGNIQYF TGTGACAACAGAAAGGGGGGGTCGGGAAACATTCAGTACTTC
. TRBJ1-1 TRBV6-5 . CASSQGRPPTETLF TGTGCCAGCAGTCAGGGACGGCCTCCCACTGAAACTCTCTTT
. TRBJ2-7 TRBV11-3 . CASSARGSLPSYEEYF TGTGCCAGCAGCGCCCGCGGATCACTACCTTCCTACGAGGAGTACTTC
TRBD2 TRBJ2-1 TRBV28 . CAGSGGACSGRNEQFF TGTGCCGGCTCGGGCGGGGCTTGTAGCGGGAGGAATGAGCAGTTCTTC
TRBD2 TRBJ2-1 TRBV28 . CASIPVAGEEDEQFF TGTGCCAGCATCCCGGTGGCGGGAGAGGAGGATGAGCAGTTCTTC
. TRBJ1-1 TRBV29-1 many CSVEGRVRRGRDTEAFF TGCAGCGTTGAAGGTCGCGTTCGTAGGGGACGGGACACTGAAGCTTTCTTT
TRBD2 TRBJ2-7 TRBV5-1 many CASTRLAGTYEQYF TGCGCCAGCACCCGACTAGCGGGAACCTACGAGCAGTACTTC
TRBD1 TRBJ1-1 TRBV7-3 . CASRLTGGAENTEAFF TGTGCCAGCAGACTGACAGGGGGCGCCGAAAACACTGAAGCTTTCTTT
. TRBJ2-2 TRBV11-3 once CASSSPRRDSGTPGELFF TGCGCCAGCAGCTCCCCGCGGCGGGACTCGGGCACCCCTGGGGAGCTGTTTTTT
. TRBJ2-5 TRBV9 . CASSVRPNTGKETQYF TGTGCCAGCAGCGTAAGGCCTAATACAGGGAAAGAGACCCAGTACTTC
TRBD1 TRBJ1-2 TRBV2 . CASTGTGGVDYTF TGTGCCAGCACCGGGACAGGGGGTGTTGACTACACCTTC
. TRBJ1-1 TRBV29-1 many CSAADTGYTEAFF TGCAGCGCAGCTGACACAGGCTACACTGAAGCTTTCTTT
. TRBJ2-3 TRBV29-1 . CGVGGPKGTDTQYF TGCGGCGTTGGTGGTCCAAAGGGCACAGATACGCAGTATTTT
. TRBJ1-4 TRBV4-1 many CASSQAKATNEKLFF TGCGCCAGCAGCCAAGCGAAGGCAACTAATGAAAAACTGTTTTTT
TRBD2 TRBJ2-1 TRBV11-3 . CVSSFRLAGDNNEQFF TGTGTCAGCAGCTTCCGACTAGCGGGAGACAACAATGAGCAGTTCTTC
TRBD2 TRBJ2-1 TRBV11-3 once CVSSHTSGSANEQFF TGTGTCAGCAGCCATACTAGCGGGAGTGCGAATGAGCAGTTCTTC
. TRBJ2-6 TRBV6-5 . CASSHFGQRSGANVLTF TGTGCCAGCAGTCACTTTGGACAGCGATCTGGGGCCAACGTCCTGACTTTC
. TRBJ2-5 TRBV12-3/TRBV12-4 . CARARQETQYF TGTGCCAGAGCCCGCCAAGAGACCCAGTACTTC
. TRBJ1-2 TRBV29-1 many CSVGGFSYGYTF TGCAGCGTTGGGGGGTTTAGCTATGGCTACACCTTC
. TRBJ2-7 TRBV5-5 many CASSLGPDSRTYEQYF TGTGCCAGCAGCTTAGGTCCGGACAGTCGAACTTACGAGCAGTACTTC
. TRBJ2-3 TRBV28 . CASSGVVTPGGTDTQYF TGTGCAAGCAGTGGAGTGGTCACACCAGGAGGGACAGATACGCAGTATTTT
. TRBJ1-1 TRBV5-1 . CASSLRTANTEAFF TGCGCCAGCAGCTTGAGGACAGCTAACACTGAAGCTTTCTTT
TRBD2 TRBJ2-1 TRBV29-1 many CSVEDRGRGIEQFF TGCAGCGTTGAAGACAGAGGGAGGGGCATTGAGCAGTTCTTC
. TRBJ1-1 TRBV5-1 . CASSLRGNTEVFF TGCGCCAGCAGCTTGCGGGGAAACACTGAAGTTTTCTTT
. TRBJ2-3 TRBV2 . CASRLRNIQGTDTQYF TGTGCCAGCAGACTCAGAAATATCCAGGGCACAGATACGCAGTATTTT
TRBD2 TRBJ2-3 TRBV29-1 many CSVSGSAKDRTDTQYF TGCAGCGTTAGCGGGAGTGCGAAAGACCGCACAGATACGCAGTATTTT